This T cell receptor beta chain derives from a study of cytomegalovirus exposure and HLA in healthy donors. Study outcomes and limitations: Later analysis associated a missense DCLRE1C variant with TCR beta V- and J-gene trimming. Researchers catalogued approximately 170 TCR beta chains as cytomegalovirus-associated.

As for this clone: Its specificity is not known.

The CDR3 covers 15 residues. The study ran its PCR with 60 Vbeta and 13 Jbeta primers. Repertoires were generated with immunoSEQ multiplex PCR, while TCRdb's copy carries only in-frame clones and drops some. The repertoire holds around 160,000 clones, with around 77% as singletons. The clonotype originates from a woman between 40 and 50 years old in good health and CMV-seronegative. Sequencing was done on a sample of PBMCs. The chain joins TRBV21-1 to TRBJ2-3; the D segment call TRBD1 is taken from the table without a DNA check. TRBV21-1 is a pseudogene locus. The CDR3 DNA sequence: TGTGCCAGCAGCAAACGGTGGGCAGGCACAGATACGCAGTATTTT. Translation gives CASSKRWAGTDTQYF.